This TCR beta chain was captured by sequencing in a study of T cells in Graves' hyperthyroidism and ophthalmopathy. Turning to the study itself: Peripheral blood samples were taken at initial diagnosis, prior to any treatment.

Germline loops: CDR1 SGHDN, CDR2 FVKESK. This CDR3 region has 17 residues. Trimming removed 1 base from V and 1 base from J; junction bases left unmatched: 7. Study-level results: Ophthalmopathy could be told apart from stable hyperthyroidism with a 13 V-J model.

Amplified regions were TCR beta CDR3 sequences from RNA transcripts. Using the HTBI primer set, a first-round RT-PCR was run on the TCR CDR3. TCRdb independently ran MiXCR on the multiplex PCR reads; one entry per CDR3 protein. The top ten hold about 35% of the sample, which has hundreds of thousands of distinct CDR3 sequences, more than 20% seen once. Uncontrolled infection, other autoimmune disease, pregnancy or lactation disqualified patients from enrolment. Comment on this clonotype: Its specificity is unknown.

The sample comprised blood. This sequence was found in a man aged 25 to 40 with Graves' ophthalmopathy. The rearrangement links TRBV14 to TRBJ1-3; 7 nucleotides align to TRBD1. CDR3: CASSQVGRRGSGNTIYF. In nucleotides, the CDR3 is TGTGCCAGCAGCCAAGTAGGCCGCAGGGGGTCTGGAAACACCATATATTTT.